Shown below are 24 T cell receptor beta chains from a single sample sequenced in a study of T cells in localized non-small cell lung cancer. The assay was immunoSEQ multiplex PCR, and TCRdb's table has in-frame clones only and misses some. The repertoire consists of fewer than 90,000 clones, with approximately 84% occurring once and the leading ten covering about 2.7%. The sequencing used peripheral blood, collected before any cancer treatment. The receptors were sampled from a man between 40 and 69 years old with stage I lung adenocarcinoma.

This chain's CDR3 is CASSYTSTNYGYTF. CDR3 coding DNA: TGTGCCAGCAGTTACACGTCTACTAACTATGGCTACACCTTC. This rearrangement joins TRBV6-5 to TRBJ1-2; D gene unclear. Germline V gene data show CDR1 as MNHEY and CDR2 as SVGAGI. The CDR3 consists of 14 residues. V was trimmed by 2 bases and J by 0 bases, leaving 7 bases between them.

This sequence joins TRBV19 and TRBJ2-1, with a weak D call TRBD2 (5 bases). The CDR3 length is 15 residues. V lost 6 bases to trimming and J lost 0 bases, with 12 bases between them. CDR1 is LNHDA, CDR2 SQIVND, per germline (reference sequence). The DNA for the CDR3 is TGTGCCAGTAGCCTCCCGGGGAGCTCCTACAATGAGCAGTTCTTC. The encoded protein is CASSLPGSSYNEQFF. The full variable domain, completed using reference TRBV19 and TRBJ2-1, is DGGITQSPKYLFRKEGQNVTLSCEQNLNHDAMYWYRQDPGQGLRLIYYSQIVNDFQKGDIAEGYSVSREKKESFPLTVTSAQKNPTAFYLCASSLPGSSYNEQFFGPGTRLTVL.

J is TRBJ1-4 and V is TRBV4-1; 7 nucleotides align to TRBD1. This CDR3 is built from 19 residues. V lost 2 bases, J lost 4 bases, and 16 bases stayed unmatched. CDR1 is MGHRA, CDR2 YSYEKL, per germline. The CDR3 here is CASSQKPTGEWGINEKLFF. For the CDR3, the DNA is TGCGCCAGCAGCCAAAAACCTACAGGGGAGTGGGGGATTAATGAAAAACTGTTTTTT.

This clone was counted only a few times. V is TRBV27 and J is TRBJ1-3; 7 bases line up with TRBD1. Germline V gives CDR1 MNHEY, CDR2 SMNVEV (reference sequence). Trimming removed 4 bases from V and 4 bases from J; junction bases left unmatched: 4. This CDR3 spans 14 amino acids. In DNA form, the CDR3 reads TGTGCCAGCAGTTCGACAGGGCTCGGAAACACCATATATTTT. This translates into CASSSTGLGNTIYF.

J is TRBJ2-5 and V is TRBV9; 9 nucleotides align to TRBD1. This CDR3 has 15 residues. The germline V gene has CDR1 SGDLS and CDR2 YYNGEE. The trim removed 4 bases at V and 5 bases at J, leaving 9 bases unmatched. The CDR3 coding sequence is TGTGCCAGCAGCTACGGGGGACAGGGAATCGAGACCCAGTACTTC. Translation gives CASSYGGQGIETQYF.

This clone was found a few times. The chain combines TRBV6-4 with TRBJ2-2, with 8 bases fitting TRBD2. This CDR3 spans 15 amino acids. Losses at the gene ends were 4 bases for V and 3 bases for J; bases not matched to a gene: 4. From germline, CDR1 is MRHNA and CDR2 SNTAGT. This chain's CDR3 is CASSVSGGDTGELFF. CDR3 sequence (DNA): TGTGCCAGCAGTGTGAGCGGGGGAGACACCGGGGAGCTGTTTTTT.

The genes are TRBV5-5 and TRBJ1-6; D is unresolved. In germline, CDR1 is SGHKS, CDR2 YYEKEE (reference sequence). The CDR3 totals 15 residues. The V end was cut by 6 bases, the J end by 9 bases, with 19 bases between. DNA of the CDR3: TGTGCCAGCACCCCCGGCCCGGGCAACAGTTCACCCCTCCACTTT. Its protein product is CASTPGPGNSSPLHF.

The rearrangement uses TRBV27 and TRBJ2-2, with D maybe TRBD1 (6 bases). The germline gives CDR1 MNHEY, CDR2 SMNVEV (reference sequence). The CDR3 is 15 amino acids. V was pared by 4 bases and J by 6 bases, with 15 bases between. The CDR3 nucleotides are TGTGCCAGCAGTTCTAATACCAGGGGTCCCGGGGAGCTGTTTTTT. Translating gives CASSSNTRGPGELFF.

This clone was seen a single time. V usage is TRBV10-3 and J usage is TRBJ2-3, with 12 bases aligning to TRBD2. Per germline, CDR1 ENHRY and CDR2 SYGVKD. V shed 0 bases and J 3 bases; nucleotides not matched to a gene: 13. The CDR3 length is 20 residues. The CDR3, as DNA: TGTGCCATCAGTGAGTCGGGTAACGGACTAGCGGGACTAGGGACAGATACGCAGTATTTT. Translation gives CAISESGNGLAGLGTDTQYF.

To note about this clone: A junction boundary mismatches the germline segment, possibly from a read error. Other DNA sequences within the sample encode an identical CDR3. The V call is TRBV4-2, the J call TRBJ2-5, with 7 bases lining up with TRBD2. CDR1 and CDR2 from the germline V gene are LGHNA and YNFKEQ. The CDR3 runs 17 residues. The CDR3 coding sequence is TGTGCCAGCAGTCAAGTAGGTAGCGGGCGGACCCAAGAGACCCAGTACTTC. It encodes CASSQVGSGRTQETQYF.

The chain recombines TRBV7-6 with TRBJ2-7; possible D gene TRBD1, 5 bases. The CDR3 is 14 residues long. With 5 bases removed from V and 2 bases from J, the gap between germline ends came to 13 bases. Germline V gives CDR1 SGHVS, CDR2 FNYEAQ. CDR3 amino acids: CASSLRVHTYEQYF. In DNA form, the CDR3 reads TGTGCCAGCAGCCTCAGGGTTCATACCTACGAGCAGTACTTC.

J is TRBJ2-3 and V is TRBV10-2; 13 bases line up with TRBD2. Trimming removed 8 bases from V and 4 bases from J; junction bases left unmatched: 12. CDR1 is WSHSY, CDR2 SAAADI, per germline. This CDR3 contains 17 residues. Written as DNA, the CDR3 is TGCGCCAGCGGAACGTATACTAGCGGGAGGGCCTCAGATACGCAGTATTTT. Its protein is CASGTYTSGRASDTQYF.

This chain uses TRBV28 with TRBJ1-2, with 11 bases matching TRBD1. The CDR3 covers 15 residues. Per the germline V gene, CDR1 is MDHEN and CDR2 is SYDVKM. Losses at the gene ends were 3 bases for V and 8 bases for J; bases not matched to a gene: 8. The CDR3 is CASSFIRTGGGGYTF. The CDR3 DNA reads as TGTGCCAGCAGTTTCATCAGGACAGGGGGCGGGGGCTACACCTTC.

This clone was found once. The rearrangement joins TRBV27 to TRBJ2-5; 11 bases match TRBD1. Germline assignment: CDR1 MNHEY and CDR2 SMNVEV (reference sequence). The CDR3 is 15 residues long. Losses at the gene ends were 6 bases for V and 5 bases for J; bases not matched to a gene: 8. In DNA form, the CDR3 reads TGTGCCAGCAGGACGGACAGGGGGCTTGAGGAGACCCAGTACTTC. Protein sequence: CASRTDRGLEETQYF.

The chain employs TRBV7-9 and TRBJ1-4; 7 nucleotides align to TRBD1. CDR1 and CDR2 from the germline V gene are SEHNR and FQNEAQ (reference sequence). The CDR3 covers 15 residues. V lost 1 base, J lost 4 bases, and 3 bases stayed unmatched. CDR3 nucleotide sequence: TGTGCCAGCAGCTTAGGCGACAGGGTTAATGAAAAACTGTTTTTT. This sequence encodes CASSLGDRVNEKLFF.

The chain combines TRBV6-1 with TRBJ1-1, with a possible D match to TRBD1 (5 bases). V was clipped by 4 bases and J by 4 bases, with 16 bases between them. This CDR3 contains 15 residues. Germline CDR1 and CDR2: MNHNS and SASEGT. The CDR3 nucleotides read TGTGCCAGCAGTGCGGGGCCTTACGGGGGCACTGAAGCTTTCTTT. Encoded protein: CASSAGPYGGTEAFF.

This clone was recorded only once. The gene calls are TRBV27 and TRBJ2-7, with TRBD2 identical over 14 bases. CDR3 length equals 15 residues. Germline CDR1 and CDR2: MNHEY and SMNVEV (reference sequence). V dropped 8 bases and J dropped 1; count of bases not matched to a gene: 4. CDR3 protein: CASRRTSGGSYEQYF. The CDR3 DNA sequence: TGTGCCAGCCGTCGGACTAGCGGGGGGTCCTACGAGCAGTACTTC.

The V call is TRBV9, the J call TRBJ1-2; 11 nucleotides match TRBD1. V gave up 4 bases and J gave up 9 bases; unmatched junction bases: 8. CDR3 length: 14 residues. The germline CDR1 and CDR2 sequences are SGDLS and YYNGEE. CDR3 protein: CASSFGTGGSSYTF. The CDR3 nucleotides read TGTGCCAGCAGCTTTGGGACAGGGGGAAGTAGCTACACCTTC.

J is TRBJ1-2 and V is TRBV30; D not certain. This CDR3 has 12 residues. Per the germline V gene, CDR1 is GTSNPN and CDR2 is SVGIG (reference sequence). With 0 bases removed from V and 3 bases from J, the gap between germline ends came to 5 bases. CDR3 sequence (DNA): TGTGCCTGGAGTGTCAGCTACTATGGCTACACCTTC. This encodes CAWSVSYYGYTF.

A few counts support this clone. The rearrangement joins TRBV27 to TRBJ1-1; D not resolved. This CDR3 has 13 amino acids. V lost 5 bases and J lost 1, with 8 bases in between. The germline V gene encodes CDR1 MNHEY and CDR2 SMNVEV (reference sequence). Written as DNA, the CDR3 is TGTGCCAGCAGTCCACACCCGAACACTGAAGCTTTCTTT. This sequence encodes CASSPHPNTEAFF.

This clone was recorded a few times. J is TRBJ1-5 and V is TRBV18; perhaps TRBD1 as D (6 bases). Per germline, CDR1 KGHSH and CDR2 LQKENI. The germline V and J ends were trimmed by 0 bases and 4 bases, with 13 bases remaining between them. The length of the CDR3 is 16 residues. The DNA of the CDR3 is TGTGCCAGCTCACCACCGGGGGGGCCGGGGAATCAGCCCCAGCATTTT. The encoded protein is CASSPPGGPGNQPQHF.

This chain uses TRBV27 with TRBJ2-1; 10 positions match TRBD2. Germline V lookup: CDR1 MNHEY, CDR2 SMNVEV (reference sequence). Trimming cost V 4 bases and J 8 bases; bases outside gene matches: 5. The CDR3 totals 14 residues. CDR3 residues: CASSSLAGEDEQFF. As DNA, the CDR3 is TGTGCCAGCAGTTCCCTAGCGGGAGAGGATGAGCAGTTCTTC.

In this sample, this clone turned up once. The V call is TRBV10-2, the J call TRBJ2-2, with TRBD1 identical over 10 bases. Trimming cost V 8 bases and J 1 base; bases outside gene matches: 7. CDR1 and CDR2 from the germline V gene are WSHSY and SAAADI. The CDR3 covers 16 residues. The CDR3 DNA reads as TGCGCCAGCCGGGACAGGGGAGGTCTGAACACCGGGGAGCTGTTTTTT. Its protein product is CASRDRGGLNTGELFF.

This chain connects TRBV12-5 to TRBJ2-7; a weak D match, TRBD1 (5 bases). In germline, CDR1 is LGHNT, CDR2 FRNRAP. The CDR3 has 15 residues. V shed 0 bases and J shed 0 bases, with 9 bases lying between them. The CDR3 protein is CASGLVRRGSYEQYF. Here the CDR3 DNA reads TGTGCTAGTGGTTTGGTCAGAAGGGGCTCCTACGAGCAGTACTTC.